The rows below give T cell receptor beta chains drawn from one sample of a study of regulatory T cells in long-lasting Graves disease. In TCRdb, the multiplex PCR reads were re-called with MiXCR into one record per CDR3 protein. The sample has over 450,000 distinct CDR3 sequences; 20% to 25% are singletons. This specimen was peripheral blood mononuclear cells (PBMCs), taken when the disease was refractory, from a patient treated with antithyroid drugs. The origin of the receptors is a female donor with Graves disease. Each CDR3 is given with its conserved first and last residue. The order of the fields is D gene, J gene, V gene, clone size, CDR3 DNA, CDR3 protein. The D gene is left open where the match is weak. Expanded clones get a size class; other rows say once, few or many, or leave the size out.

NA,TRBJ1-5,TRBV20-1,few,TGCAGTGCGCTACCGGCTAGCGGGTGGGTCGGCAATCAGCCCCAGCATTTT,CSALPASGWVGNQPQHF
NA,TRBJ2-5,TRBV12-3/TRBV12-4,NA,TGTGCCAGCAGCTCCGGACAGAGACAAGAGACCCAGTACTTC,CASSSGQRQETQYF
NA,TRBJ2-6,TRBV11-1,many,TGTGCCAGCAGCTTGGCTTCCGGGGCCAACGTCCTGACTTTC,CASSLASGANVLTF
NA,TRBJ1-2,TRBV28,many,TGTGCCAGCAGTTTACCGGGGGGCGGCTATGGCTACACCTTC,CASSLPGGGYGYTF
TRBD2,TRBJ2-1,TRBV12-3/TRBV12-4,NA,TGTGCCAGCAGTATAACGGGAGGGGAGCAGTTCTTC,CASSITGGEQFF
TRBD1,TRBJ2-7,TRBV28,many,TGTGCCAGCAGCCGAGACAGGGGGGTGTATTACGAGCAGTACTTC,CASSRDRGVYYEQYF
TRBD1,TRBJ1-2,TRBV28,many,TGTGCCAGCAGTATTCAGGGGGCTTTAGGCTATGGCTACACCTTC,CASSIQGALGYGYTF
NA,TRBJ2-2,TRBV9,few,TGTGCCAGCAGCGTAGGGGGGTCGGCCGGGGAGCTGTTTTTT,CASSVGGSAGELFF
TRBD1,TRBJ2-3,TRBV28,many,TGTGCCAGCAGGGGGGGACAGGGGATGTCAGATACGCAGTATTTT,CASRGGQGMSDTQYF
NA,TRBJ2-2,TRBV2,many,TGTGCCAGCAGTCCAGGAAGTAGTACCGGGGAGCTGTTTTTT,CASSPGSSTGELFF
NA,TRBJ2-5,TRBV12-3/TRBV12-4,many,TGTGCCAGCAGTTTACGGGAGAAAGAAGAGACCCAGTACTTC,CASSLREKEETQYF
NA,TRBJ1-5,TRBV11-3,many,TGTGCCAGCAGCTTAGGATGGGTAGAGCGCAATCAGCCCCAGCATTTT,CASSLGWVERNQPQHF
TRBD2,TRBJ2-5,TRBV20-1,many,TGCAGTGCTCTAGCGGAAACCCAAGAGACCCAGTACTTC,CSALAETQETQYF
NA,TRBJ2-1,TRBV12-3/TRBV12-4,few,TGTGCCAGCAGTTTGCCGGGACCGCGCTCCTACAATGAGCAGTTCTTC,CASSLPGPRSYNEQFF
NA,TRBJ2-4,TRBV28,many,TGTGCCAGTGCTGTAGGCAAAAACATTCAGTACTTC,CASAVGKNIQYF
NA,TRBJ2-7,TRBV11-3,few,TGTGCCAGCAGCTTTATTCCGGGAGTCGGCTACGAGCAGTACTTC,CASSFIPGVGYEQYF
TRBD1,TRBJ1-5,TRBV12-3/TRBV12-4,many,TGTGCCAGCACCAATCCCGGGACAGGGGTTAATCAGCCCCAGCATTTT,CASTNPGTGVNQPQHF
NA,TRBJ1-1,TRBV7-9,NA,TGTGCCAGCAGCTCCCGGGGGGGCCCCCTGAACACTGAAGCTCTCTTT,CASSSRGGPLNTEALF
NA,TRBJ1-1,TRBV19,NA,TGTGCCAGTAGTACTCCGCCCGACTACTTCACTGAAGCTTTCTTT,CASSTPPDYFTEAFF
NA,TRBJ1-5,TRBV19,NA,TGTGCCAGTAGCATCCTCAGTAAGCCCCAGCATTTT,CASSILSKPQHF
NA,TRBJ2-2,TRBV27,many,TGTGCCAGCAGTGGGGGCGGGGGTGTCACCGGGGAGCTGTTTTTT,CASSGGGGVTGELFF
NA,TRBJ2-7,TRBV28,many,TGTGCCAGCACCATAGGGGGTGGGATTTCCTACGAGCAGTACTTC,CASTIGGGISYEQYF
NA,TRBJ2-2,TRBV19,NA,TGTGCCAGTAGTGACAGAATGAACACCGGGGAGCTGTTTTTT,CASSDRMNTGELFF
NA,TRBJ1-5,TRBV5-8,NA,TGTGCCAGCAGCTTGGGCGCCAAGGACGCCCAGCATTTT,CASSLGAKDAQHF
NA,TRBJ2-7,TRBV5-4,once,TGTGCCAGCAGCTTAGCAGGGGCCCACGAGCAGTACTTC,CASSLAGAHEQYF
NA,TRBJ1-1,TRBV6-1,NA,TGTGCCAGCACCGCGGACAGAACTGAAGCTTTCTTT,CASTADRTEAFF
TRBD1,TRBJ2-7,TRBV2,many,TGTGCCAGGGGGGACAGGGGGCAGTACGAGCAGTACTTC,CARGDRGQYEQYF
NA,TRBJ1-4,TRBV25-1,many,TGTGCCAGCACAGCCTCCCTTAGAGACGAAAAACTGTTTTTT,CASTASLRDEKLFF
NA,TRBJ1-4,TRBV5-1,NA,TGCGCCAGCAGCTTGGAGGAGGGGTTAGAAAAACTGTTTTTT,CASSLEEGLEKLFF
TRBD1,TRBJ2-2,TRBV29-1,many,TGCAGCGTTGATACCGGGACAGGGAGCACCGGGGAGCTGTTTTTT,CSVDTGTGSTGELFF
TRBD1,TRBJ1-6,TRBV6-1,few,TGTGCCAGCAGCCCGGGACAGGCCGGTAATTCACCCCTCCACTTT,CASSPGQAGNSPLHF
NA,TRBJ2-7,TRBV11-2,many,TGTGCCAGCAGCTTAGCAGGGGCGGGCTACGAGCAGTACTTC,CASSLAGAGYEQYF
NA,TRBJ2-7,TRBV6-1,NA,TGTGCCAGCAGAACTGGTTTCTACGAGCAGTACTTC,CASRTGFYEQYF
TRBD2,TRBJ2-7,TRBV19,NA,TGTGCCAGTAGTACAGGGACTAGCGCCGCCTACGAGCAGTACTTC,CASSTGTSAAYEQYF
NA,TRBJ1-1,TRBV6-1,many,TGTGCCAGCAGTGTCCAGCTACTGGGCACTGAAGCTTTCTTT,CASSVQLLGTEAFF
NA,TRBJ2-5,TRBV12-3/TRBV12-4,NA,TGTGCCAGCAGTTCCTTTGGGCTGGGTATGGAGACCCAGTACTTC,CASSSFGLGMETQYF
NA,TRBJ1-2,TRBV5-4,NA,TGTGCCAGCAGCTTGGATGCCGATCGGAGGAGGGCCACTAACTATGGCTACACCTTC,CASSLDADRRRATNYGYTF
NA,TRBJ1-2,TRBV28,many,TGTGCCAGCAACCCTCCGGGAGATGACTTCTATGGCTACACCTTC,CASNPPGDDFYGYTF
TRBD1,TRBJ2-7,TRBV7-9,NA,TGTACCAGCAGCTCCCTGGACAGGGATAACGAGCAGTACTTC,CTSSSLDRDNEQYF